This T cell receptor beta chain was found in a study of cytomegalovirus exposure and HLA in healthy donors. Study-wide findings and caveats: For TCR beta chains, V- and J-gene trimming was later linked to a missense DCLRE1C variant. Altogether, about 160 TCR beta chains were recorded as cytomegalovirus-associated.

A multiplex PCR was run with 60 Vbeta primers and 13 Jbeta primers. Method: immunoSEQ multiplex PCR; TCRdb's copy keeps in-frame clones and lacks some. Of 120,000 or so clones detected, more than 60% appear once; the ten largest clones hold nearly 9.5%. Notes on this clone: As yet, its antigen is unknown.

In germline, CDR1 is SGHRS, CDR2 YFSETQ. Trimming took 0 bases from V and 8 from J; bases not matched to a gene: 6. The CDR3 loop spans 16 amino acids. The rearrangement joins TRBV5-1 to TRBJ2-1, with TRBD2 identical over 12 bases. The source material was PBMCs. The sequence was collected from a woman between 50 and 59 years old in good health and CMV-seropositive. As DNA, the CDR3 is TGCGCCAGCAGCTTGGGGAGGACTAGCGGGACCGATGAGCAGTTCTTC. This codes for CASSLGRTSGTDEQFF.